This TCR beta chain appears in the sequencing data of a study of spatial heterogeneity in lung cancer. Study in general: Beta-chain sequences were consistently detected more often than alpha-chain sequences. Within raw reads, each unique TCR and UMI combination appeared on average more than ten times.

Described time point: sample taken at primary tumor resection. This clonotype showed up many times. Its antigen is undetermined. The CDR3 contains 14 residues. The V end was cut by 5 bases, the J end by 8 bases, with 15 bases between. Germline loops: CDR1 SNHLY, CDR2 FYNNEI. All TCR cDNA molecules were individually tagged with a unique molecular identifier. TCRdb reanalysed the 5' RACE reads using MiXCR and keeps one entry per CDR3 protein. This sample has roughly 9,000 distinct CDR3 sequences, with around 5% found just once. Whole-study results and caveats: Tumor mutation count correlated with how many alpha and beta TCRs expanded intratumorally. Alpha chain coverage of tumor T cells was estimated at approximately 7%, and beta chain coverage at 13% to 15%.

This rearrangement joins TRBV2 to TRBJ1-4, with a tentative D call TRBD1 (5 bases). The sequence was collected from a female donor with early-stage non-small cell lung cancer. The sample was lung tumor tissue, taken at surgery. The CDR3 sequence: CASSPGTQGEKLFF. The CDR3 nucleotides are TGTGCCAGCAGTCCCGGGACGCAGGGCGAAAAACTGTTTTTT.